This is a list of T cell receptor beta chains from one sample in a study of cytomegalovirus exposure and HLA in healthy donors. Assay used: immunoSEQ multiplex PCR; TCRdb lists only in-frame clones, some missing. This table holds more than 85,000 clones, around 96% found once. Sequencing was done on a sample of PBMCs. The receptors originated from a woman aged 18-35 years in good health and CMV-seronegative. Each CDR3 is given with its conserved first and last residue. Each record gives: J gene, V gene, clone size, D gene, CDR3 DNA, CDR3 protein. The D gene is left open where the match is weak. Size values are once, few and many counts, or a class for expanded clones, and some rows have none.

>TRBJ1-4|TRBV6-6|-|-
TGTGCCAGCAGTCCAGGAACCACTAATGAAAAACTGTTTTTT
CASSPGTTNEKLFF
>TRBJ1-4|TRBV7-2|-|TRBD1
TGTGCCAGCAGCCTCACCGGGACAGGGAAAGAAAAACTGTTTTTT
CASSLTGTGKEKLFF
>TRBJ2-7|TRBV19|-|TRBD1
TGTGCCAGTAGTAGGGACAGGGATTCCTACGAGCAGTACTTC
CASSRDRDSYEQYF
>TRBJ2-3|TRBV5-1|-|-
TGCGCCAGCAGCCCCGGACTAACCACAGATACGCAGTATTTT
CASSPGLTTDTQYF
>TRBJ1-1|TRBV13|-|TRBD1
TGTGCCAGCAGCTACGGACAGGGGACTATTCCCCCTTTCTTT
CASSYGQGTIPPFF
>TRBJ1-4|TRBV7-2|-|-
TGTGCCAGCAGGTTCGACAGTTTTGAAAAACTGTTTTTT
CASRFDSFEKLFF
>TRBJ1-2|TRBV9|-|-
TGTGCCAGCAGCGTAGCGGTAGTCGACTATGGCTACACCTTC
CASSVAVVDYGYTF
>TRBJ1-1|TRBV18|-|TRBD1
TGTGCCAGCTCACTTTTCCGGGACAGGGAGAACACTGAAGCTTTCTTT
CASSLFRDRENTEAFF
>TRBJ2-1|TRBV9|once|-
TGTGCCAGCAGCCTTACTGGGACTGGCAATGAGCAGTTCTTC
CASSLTGTGNEQFF
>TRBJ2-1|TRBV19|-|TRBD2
TGTGCCAGTACCTTCAGCGGGGCCGGCTACAATGAGCAGTTCTTC
CASTFSGAGYNEQFF
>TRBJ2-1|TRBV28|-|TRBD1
TGTGCCAGCAGTTCGGCAGGGGGATCCTACAATGAGCAGTTCTTC
CASSSAGGSYNEQFF
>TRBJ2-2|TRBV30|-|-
TGTGCCTGGGGTCCCCTGGGGTGGGGGGACTACACCGGGGAGCTGTTTTTT
CAWGPLGWGDYTGELFF
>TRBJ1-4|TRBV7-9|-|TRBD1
TGTGCCAGCAGCCCCCCCCAGGGGGCAAGGGAAAAACTGTTTTTT
CASSPPQGAREKLFF
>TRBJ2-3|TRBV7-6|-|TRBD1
TGTGCCAGCAAATCCTCCGGGACAGGGGGCGCATGGGGTACGCAGTATTTT
CASKSSGTGGAWGTQYF
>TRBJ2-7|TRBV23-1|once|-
TGCGCCAGCAGTCAAAATACTAGCCCCTACCTAGGCGAGCAGTACTTC
CASSQNTSPYLGEQYF
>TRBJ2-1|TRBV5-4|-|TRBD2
TGTGCCAGCAGCTTGGATAGCGGGAACTACAATGAGCAGTTCTTC
CASSLDSGNYNEQFF
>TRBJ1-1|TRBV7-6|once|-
TGTGCCAGCAGCCGCGGGGGGAACACTGAAGCTTTCTTT
CASSRGGNTEAFF
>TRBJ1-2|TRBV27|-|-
TGTGCCAGCAGTTCATGGCCAGGGGTCTATGGCTACACCTTC
CASSSWPGVYGYTF
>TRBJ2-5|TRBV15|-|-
TGTGCCACCAGCAGACAGGGTAGGGAGACCCAGTACTTC
CATSRQGRETQYF
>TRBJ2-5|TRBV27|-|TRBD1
TGTGCCAGCAGACCACCGGGACAGCAAGAGACCCAGTACTTC
CASRPPGQQETQYF
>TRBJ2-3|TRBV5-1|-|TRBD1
TGCGCCAGCAGCTTGGAGGGACAGTACACAGATACGCAGTATTTT
CASSLEGQYTDTQYF
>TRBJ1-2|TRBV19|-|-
TGTGCCAGTAGTATAGGCGCCCCTACTACCTACACCTTC
CASSIGAPTTYTF
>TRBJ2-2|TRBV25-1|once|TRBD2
TGTGCCAGCAGTGGAGCGGGAGTCGCAACGAGCACCGGGGAGCTGTTTTTT
CASSGAGVATSTGELFF
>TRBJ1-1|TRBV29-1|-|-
TGCAGCGTTCTAGATATGAACACTGAAGCTTTCTTT
CSVLDMNTEAFF
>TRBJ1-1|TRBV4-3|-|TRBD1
TGCGCCAGCAGCCAGGGTCGGACAGGGCGCACTGAAGCTTTCTTT
CASSQGRTGRTEAFF
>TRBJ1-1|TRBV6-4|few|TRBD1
TGTGCCAGCAGTGACGGGACAGAGAACACTGAAGCTTTCTTT
CASSDGTENTEAFF
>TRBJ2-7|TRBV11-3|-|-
TGTGCCAGCAGCTTGGGCACCAGCTCCTACGAGCAGTACTTC
CASSLGTSSYEQYF
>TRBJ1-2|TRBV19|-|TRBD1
TGTGCCAGTAGTATTGGGACAGGGGGCTATGGCTACACCTTC
CASSIGTGGYGYTF
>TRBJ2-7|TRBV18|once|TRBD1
TGTGCCAGCTCACCCGGGACAGGGTACGAGCAGTACTTC
CASSPGTGYEQYF
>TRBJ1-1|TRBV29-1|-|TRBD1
TGCAGCGTTGATACCCGGACAGGGAGGCCTGAAGCTTTCTTT
CSVDTRTGRPEAFF
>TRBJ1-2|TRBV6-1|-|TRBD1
TGTGCCAGCAGTGAAGCGACCGGGACAGGGATTTCTCGTTCGCGTGGCTACACCTTC
CASSEATGTGISRSRGYTF
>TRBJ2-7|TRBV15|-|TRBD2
TGTGCCACCAGCAGGGGGGAACTAGCGGGGGCCTACGAGCAGTACTTC
CATSRGELAGAYEQYF
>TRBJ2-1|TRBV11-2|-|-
TGTGCCAGCAGCTTCATTAAGAGCTCCTACAATGAGCAGTTCTTC
CASSFIKSSYNEQFF
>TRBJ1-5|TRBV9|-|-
TGTGCCAGCAGCACACAGGGCCTTAGCAATCAGCCCCAGCATTTT
CASSTQGLSNQPQHF
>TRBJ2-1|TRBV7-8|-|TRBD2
TGTGCCAGCAGCTTAGGCGGGGGACTACTCAATGAGCAGTTCTTC
CASSLGGGLLNEQFF
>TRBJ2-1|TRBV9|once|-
TGTGCCAGCAGCGTAGTGACAGACAATGAGCAGTTCTTC
CASSVVTDNEQFF
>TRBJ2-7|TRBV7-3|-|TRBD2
TGTGCCAGCAGCTTAATTAGCGGGGGCCCATACGAGCAGTACTTC
CASSLISGGPYEQYF
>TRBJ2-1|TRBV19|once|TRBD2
TGTGCCAGTAGTATGAAAGCGGGAGTCAGGGAGCAGTTCTTC
CASSMKAGVREQFF
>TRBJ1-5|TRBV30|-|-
TGTGCCTGGAAGGACTGGCGAACGCCCCAGCATTTT
CAWKDWRTPQHF
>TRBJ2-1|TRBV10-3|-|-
TGTGCCATCAGTAATAGCCCCTCCGATGAGCAGTTCTTC
CAISNSPSDEQFF
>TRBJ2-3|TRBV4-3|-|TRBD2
TGCGCCAGCAGCCAAGATGGGGCTAGCGGGGGGGGGACGCAGTATTTT
CASSQDGASGGGTQYF
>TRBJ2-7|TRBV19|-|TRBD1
TGTGCCAGTAGCGCCGGGACAGGGGGATACGAGCAGTACTTC
CASSAGTGGYEQYF
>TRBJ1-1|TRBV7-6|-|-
TGTGCCAGCAGTAAACAGGGTGGAGCTGGCACTGAAGCTTTCTTT
CASSKQGGAGTEAFF
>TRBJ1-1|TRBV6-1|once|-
TGTGCCAGCAGTGAATTCGGGGGGTTCCTGACTGAAGCTTTCTTT
CASSEFGGFLTEAFF
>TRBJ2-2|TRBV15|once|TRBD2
TGTGCCACCAGCAGAGATCAAGCGGGAGTAAGGGAGCTGTTTTTT
CATSRDQAGVRELFF
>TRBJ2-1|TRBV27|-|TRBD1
TGTGCCGCAGGGGGAATCTCCTACAATGAGCAGTTCTTC
CAAGGISYNEQFF
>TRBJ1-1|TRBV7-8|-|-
TGTGCCAGCAGCACTGTTCCGGGGGTGAACACTGAAGCTTTCTTT
CASSTVPGVNTEAFF
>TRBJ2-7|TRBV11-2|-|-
TGTGCCAGCAGCTTAGGGGGTATAGGGGGCTACGAGCAGTACTTC
CASSLGGIGGYEQYF
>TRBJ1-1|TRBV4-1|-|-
TGCGCCAGCAGCCAAGGGGCAGGGGCGGGCACTGAAGCTTTCTTT
CASSQGAGAGTEAFF
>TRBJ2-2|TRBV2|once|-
TGTGCCAGCAGACTGGGGGGGCAGACCACCGGGGAGCTGTTTTTT
CASRLGGQTTGELFF
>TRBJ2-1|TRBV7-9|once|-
TGTGCCAGCAGCTTATTGGTCGGGGATGAGCAGTTCTTC
CASSLLVGDEQFF
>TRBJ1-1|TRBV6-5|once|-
TGTGCCAGCAGTTCACCGGGACAACGCCACACTGAAGCTTTCTTT
CASSSPGQRHTEAFF
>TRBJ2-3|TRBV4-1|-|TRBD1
TGCGCCAGCAGCCGAGGACAGGGGGGTTTAGCAGATACGCAGTATTTT
CASSRGQGGLADTQYF
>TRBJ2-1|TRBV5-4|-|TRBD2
TGTGCCAGCAGCTTGTCCCCTAGCGGGAGTACGAATGAGCAGTTCTTC
CASSLSPSGSTNEQFF
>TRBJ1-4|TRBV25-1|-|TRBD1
TGTGCCAGCAAACAGGGGGAAACAACTAATGAAAAACTGTTTTTT
CASKQGETTNEKLFF
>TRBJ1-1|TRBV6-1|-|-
TGTGCCAGCAGTGATGTACCGGGGACTTACAGGCTCGAAGCTTTCTTT
CASSDVPGTYRLEAFF
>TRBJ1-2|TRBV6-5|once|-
TGTGCCAGCAGTTATGGGTACGGGGAATCGTATGGCTACACCTTC
CASSYGYGESYGYTF
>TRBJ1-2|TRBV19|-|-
TGTGCCAGTAGTATAAAGGCCGGGTATGGCTACACCTTC
CASSIKAGYGYTF
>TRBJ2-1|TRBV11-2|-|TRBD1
TGTGCCAGCAGCTACGGACAGGTATCCTCCTACAATGAGCAGTTCTTC
CASSYGQVSSYNEQFF